The 30 T cell receptor beta chains presented below share a single source sample, sequenced in a study of early T cells in non-severe SARS-CoV-2 infection. TCRdb independently ran MiXCR on the 5' RACE reads; one entry per CDR3 protein. The sample yields fewer than 40,000 distinct CDR3 sequences, 5% to 7% seen once. Material for sequencing was whole blood. These receptors came from an adult who was a healthcare worker with PCR-confirmed SARS-CoV-2 infection or an uninfected control (not recorded which).

There are many counts of this clonotype. J is TRBJ1-1 and V is TRBV10-2; D not resolved. The germline V gene has CDR1 WSHSY and CDR2 SAAADI. This CDR3 has 13 amino acids. The V end was cut by 5 bases, the J end by 3 bases, with 10 bases between. CDR3 loop: CASSPGRHTEAFF. CDR3 coding DNA: TGCGCCAGCAGTCCTGGACGGCACACTGAAGCTTTCTTT.

In its sample, this clonotype was seen many times. This sequence joins TRBV19 and TRBJ2-3, with D unresolved. CDR1 and CDR2 from the germline V gene are LNHDA and SQIVND (reference sequence). The V end lost 4 bases, the J end lost 1 base, and 9 bases lay between the germline ends. There are 14 residues in the CDR3. CDR3 protein: CASSTLDGTDTQYF. The CDR3 DNA follows: TGTGCCAGTAGTACCTTGGACGGCACAGATACGCAGTATTTT. Full variable domain (remainder filled in from reference TRBV19 and TRBJ2-3): DGGITQSPKYLFRKEGQNVTLSCEQNLNHDAMYWYRQDPGQGLRLIYYSQIVNDFQKGDIAEGYSVSREKKESFPLTVTSAQKNPTAFYLCASSTLDGTDTQYFGPGTRLTVL.

This clonotype was picked up many times. The chain recombines TRBV5-1 with TRBJ1-1; TRBD1 is a possible D gene (5 bases). Germline V gene data show CDR1 as SGHRS and CDR2 as YFSETQ. Deletions cut 3 bases from V and 4 bases from J, with 13 bases between. CDR3 length: 14 amino acids. The CDR3 region has the DNA TGCGCCAGCAGCTGGGCCAGTGGGGGCACTGAAGCTTTCTTT. It encodes CASSWASGGTEAFF. Using reference TRBV5-1 and TRBJ1-1 for the parts outside the CDR3, the full variable domain is KAGVTQTPRYLIKTRGQQVTLSCSPISGHRSVSWYQQTPGQGLQFLFEYFSETQRNKGNFPGRFSGRQFSNSRSEMNVSTLELGDSALYLCASSWASGGTEAFFGQGTRLTVV.

The chain joins TRBV12-3 or TRBV12-4 to TRBJ2-7, with 7 bases fitting TRBD1. J lost 1 base, V lost 8 bases, and 5 bases had no gene match. This CDR3 region has 13 residues. The chain's CDR3 is CASRRGQSYEQYF. CDR3 sequence (DNA): TGTGCCAGCCGTAGGGGACAGTCCTACGAGCAGTACTTC.

This clonotype was seen at least ten times. This chain links TRBV5-4 with TRBJ1-5, with D uncertain. Germline lookup yields CDR1 SGHNT and CDR2 YYREEE (reference sequence). The CDR3 runs 15 residues. V was shortened by 3 bases and J by 6 bases, with 16 bases between the two germline ends. CDR3 residues: CASSSGEEWGQPQHF. The CDR3, as DNA: TGTGCCAGCAGCTCCGGGGAGGAATGGGGTCAGCCCCAGCATTTT.

This clonotype was found once. The chain couples TRBV3-1 to TRBJ2-2; D not resolved. V dropped 2 bases and J dropped 6 bases, with 13 bases sitting between them. Germline CDR1 reads LGHDT; CDR2 reads YNNKEL (reference sequence). The CDR3 has 15 residues. CDR3 DNA sequence: TGTGCCAGCAGCCAAAGGATTGCCGTCGCCGGGGAGCTGTTTTTT. Its protein product is CASSQRIAVAGELFF.

The chain has TRBV3-1 and TRBJ1-2; D is ambiguous. Trimming removed 4 bases from V and 8 bases from J, with 14 bases in between. The CDR3 spans 13 residues. Per the germline V gene, CDR1 is LGHDT and CDR2 is YNNKEL (reference sequence). The chain's CDR3 is CASSPDGSRGYTF. The DNA of the CDR3 is TGTGCCAGCAGCCCAGACGGCTCACGGGGCTACACCTTC.

The sample holds many counts of this clonotype. This chain connects TRBV6-1 to TRBJ2-7; D gene uncertain. Germline lookup yields CDR1 MNHNS and CDR2 SASEGT. V was shortened by 2 bases and J by 2 bases, with 7 bases between the two germline ends. This CDR3 contains 13 residues. In DNA form, the CDR3 reads TGTGCCAGCAGTGAAACAACGCCCTACGAGCAGTACTTC. It yields the protein CASSETTPYEQYF.

V is TRBV11-2 and J is TRBJ2-2; 10 bases are a match to TRBD2. The CDR3 runs to 16 residues. Germline V lookup: CDR1 SGHAT, CDR2 FQNNGV. V lost 4 bases and J lost 5; bases outside the gene matches: 7. Here the CDR3 reads CASSYWVAGGTGELFF. CDR3 coding DNA: TGTGCCAGCAGCTACTGGGTAGCGGGAGGAACCGGGGAGCTGTTTTTT.

The rearrangement links TRBV14 to TRBJ2-1, with D possibly TRBD1 on 6 matching bases. Germline assignment: CDR1 SGHDN and CDR2 FVKESK. The CDR3 totals 16 residues. Deletions cut 6 bases from V and 4 bases from J, with 19 bases between. As DNA, the CDR3 is TGTGCCAGCAGTCACCCGACAGGTCTATGGTACAATGAGCAGTTCTTC. Protein: CASSHPTGLWYNEQFF.

This clonotype was detected only a few times. V is TRBV6-2 or TRBV6-3 and J is TRBJ2-7; 7 nucleotides agree with TRBD2. J lost 0 bases, V lost 6 bases, and 14 bases had no gene match. The length of the CDR3 is 17 residues. Germline V lookup: CDR1 MNHEY, CDR2 SVGEGT. The CDR3 here is CASSPLGGTGSSYEQYF. The CDR3 DNA reads TGTGCCAGCAGCCCCCTGGGGGGGACTGGGAGCTCCTACGAGCAGTACTTC.

This chain uses TRBV12-3 or TRBV12-4 with TRBJ1-1, with D possibly matching TRBD1 (6 bases). CDR3 size: 17 residues. The ends were cut back, 5 bases at V and 3 bases at J, with 22 bases in the middle. For the CDR3, the DNA is TGTGCCAGCAGTCTGGGGGGGGGCAGGCTTTGGGACACTGAAGCTTTCTTT. Its translation is CASSLGGGRLWDTEAFF.

This clonotype was counted at least ten times. This CDR3 reads CASSFLAGKTNEQFF. CDR3 sequence (DNA): TGTGCCAGCAGCTTTTTAGCGGGAAAAACCAATGAGCAGTTCTTC. The chain links TRBV7-9 to TRBJ2-1; 8 bases align to TRBD2. The CDR3 covers 15 residues. CDR1 is SEHNR, CDR2 FQNEAQ, per germline (reference sequence). Trimming took 3 bases from V and 6 from J; bases not matched to a gene: 7.

This clonotype was observed many times. J is TRBJ1-2 and V is TRBV12-5; TRBD1 matches 7 bases. Germline V lookup: CDR1 LGHNT, CDR2 FRNRAP. The CDR3 covers 14 residues. Germline trimming cut 6 bases from V and 0 bases from J; bases unmatched to any gene: 4. The DNA of the CDR3 is TGTGCTAGTGGGCAGGGGGGAGCTAACTATGGCTACACCTTC. Protein: CASGQGGANYGYTF.

This clonotype was counted ten times or more. The V call is TRBV11-2, the J call TRBJ1-5; D unclear. The CDR3 consists of 13 residues. Trimming cost V 0 bases and J 9 bases, with 9 bases left between them. Germline V gives CDR1 SGHAT, CDR2 FQNNGV. CDR3 nucleotide sequence: TGTGCCAGCAGCTTAGATTTGGGGAGGCCCCAGCATTTT. Translated, it gives CASSLDLGRPQHF.

V is TRBV5-1 and J is TRBJ2-2, with D perhaps TRBD1 or TRBD2 (5 bases each). The germline gives CDR1 SGHRS, CDR2 YFSETQ. The CDR3 sequence is 13 residues long. V shed 4 bases and J shed 6 bases, with 10 bases lying between them. The CDR3 here is CASSPPGPGELFF. The CDR3 DNA reads TGCGCCAGCAGCCCACCGGGGCCCGGGGAGCTGTTTTTT.

This clonotype has at least ten counts. The rearrangement uses TRBV19 and TRBJ2-1; 13 bases fit TRBD2. In germline, CDR1 is LNHDA, CDR2 SQIVND (reference sequence). CDR3 length equals 15 residues. Unmatched junction bases numbered 8, after V lost 6 bases and J lost 9 bases. CDR3 amino acids: CASSPGLAGAGEQFF. CDR3 nucleotides: TGTGCCAGTAGCCCCGGACTAGCGGGGGCGGGTGAGCAGTTCTTC.

V usage is TRBV7-8 and J usage is TRBJ2-2; D is ambiguous. Germline CDR1 SGHVS, CDR2 FQNEAQ. This CDR3 spans 14 amino acids. Trimming left V 5 bases short and J 2 bases short, with 9 bases between. CDR3 protein: CASSHKLNTGELFF. The CDR3 nucleotides read TGTGCCAGCAGCCACAAACTCAACACCGGGGAGCTGTTTTTT. Full variable domain (remainder filled in from reference TRBV7-8 and TRBJ2-2): GAGVSQSPRYKVAKRGQDVALRCDPISGHVSLFWYQQALGQGPEFLTYFQNEAQLDKSGLPSDRFFAERPEGSVSTLKIQRTQQEDSAVYLCASSHKLNTGELFFGEGSRLTVL.

This clonotype was recorded many times. The rearrangement joins TRBV28 to TRBJ1-1; 7 bases fit TRBD1. The germline V gene encodes CDR1 MDHEN and CDR2 SYDVKM. The CDR3 length is 14 residues. The J segment lost 3 bases and the V segment lost 5 bases, leaving 6 bases of the junction unmatched. Here the CDR3 DNA reads TGTGCCAGCAGTCTGACAGGGACTTACACTGAAGCTTTCTTT. This encodes CASSLTGTYTEAFF.

This chain joins TRBV5-6 and TRBJ2-1; 10 nucleotides match TRBD1. Germline V gene lookup returns CDR1 SGHDT and CDR2 YYEEEE. CDR3 length: 16 residues. Germline trimming cut 7 bases from V and 6 bases from J; bases unmatched to any gene: 13. As DNA, the CDR3 is TGTGCCAGCCACCTGACAACCGGGACAGGGGTCAATGAGCAGTTCTTC. This sequence encodes CASHLTTGTGVNEQFF.

This clonotype was detected only a few times. This chain links TRBV6-6 with TRBJ1-1; no definite D call. The CDR3 runs to 14 residues. Per the germline V gene, CDR1 is MNHNY and CDR2 is SVGAGI (reference sequence). V dropped 0 bases and J dropped 5 bases, with 10 bases sitting between them. The CDR3 DNA sequence: TGTGCCAGCAGTTACTCGGTCGGAGGAACTGAAGCTTTCTTT. Its translation is CASSYSVGGTEAFF.

This clonotype was picked up a small number of times. The J gene is TRBJ2-3, the V gene TRBV1; the table's D gene call, TRBD2, was not cross checked with the DNA. TRBV1 is labeled a pseudogene. The CDR3 is 20 residues long. The CDR3 sequence: CTSREVSKSVSGRATDTQYF. The CDR3 region has the DNA TGCACCAGCAGGGAAGTCTCAAAATCCGTTAGCGGGAGGGCGACAGATACGCAGTATTTT.

This clonotype came up many times. The chain joins TRBV18 to TRBJ2-1, with 14 bases matching TRBD2. J lost 4 bases, V lost 8 bases, and 10 bases had no gene match. The CDR3 extends over 17 amino acids. The germline V gene has CDR1 KGHSH and CDR2 LQKENI. The CDR3 DNA is TGTGCCAGCAACGGCGGGACTAGCGGGGGCATATACAATGAGCAGTTCTTC. This translates into CASNGGTSGGIYNEQFF.

This clonotype appeared many times. The chain combines TRBV27 with TRBJ2-3; 12 positions match TRBD1. The V gene end was trimmed by 5 bases and the J gene end by 5 bases; junction bases not matched to a gene: 2. CDR1 is MNHEY, CDR2 SMNVEV, per germline (reference sequence). This CDR3 has 14 amino acids. The CDR3: CASSRDRGQDTQYF. The CDR3 DNA sequence: TGTGCCAGCAGTAGGGACAGGGGGCAAGATACGCAGTATTTT.

This clonotype came up many times. The J gene is TRBJ2-5, the V gene TRBV28; D unresolved. The length of the CDR3 is 12 residues. Germline CDR1 MDHEN, CDR2 SYDVKM. Trimming removed 6 bases at V and 5 bases at J, with 10 bases between. CDR3 in amino acids: CASSPLLETQYF. The CDR3 DNA follows: TGTGCCAGCAGCCCCCTCTTGGAGACCCAGTACTTC. Variable domain in full (rest from reference TRBV28 and TRBJ2-5): DVKVTQSSRYLVKRTGEKVFLECVQDMDHENMFWYRQDPGLGLRLIYFSYDVKMKEKGDIPEGYSVSREKKERFSLILESASTNQTSMYLCASSPLLETQYFGPGTRLLVL.

This clonotype was picked up many times. The chain carries TRBV7-2 and TRBJ1-2; a weak D match, TRBD1 (5 bases). The germline V gene encodes CDR1 SGHTA and CDR2 FQGNSA. This CDR3 is 13 amino acids long. V lost 2 bases, J lost 8 bases, and 12 bases lay in between. The CDR3 DNA reads TGTGCCAGCAGCTTAAATGGGGCTTGGGGCTACACCTTC. Translating gives CASSLNGAWGYTF.

This clonotype was seen a handful of times. CDR3 nucleotide sequence: TGTGCCAGCAGCTGGACAGGGGGCAACTATGGCTACACCTTC. Protein sequence: CASSWTGGNYGYTF. The J gene is TRBJ1-2, the V gene TRBV6-1, with TRBD1 matching over 11 bases. The length of the CDR3 is 14 residues. The germline V gene encodes CDR1 MNHNS and CDR2 SASEGT. The J segment lost 2 bases and the V segment lost 6 bases, leaving 2 bases of the junction unmatched.

This clonotype was observed many times. The V and J genes are TRBV6-4 and TRBJ2-3, with 11 bases matching TRBD2. This CDR3 has 17 residues. Germline-derived CDR1 and CDR2 are MRHNA and SNTAGT. J lost 1 base, V lost 0 bases, and 3 bases had no gene match. The CDR3 loop is CASSDSNSGGGTDTQYF. The CDR3 nucleotides are TGTGCCAGCAGTGACTCGAATAGCGGGGGGGGCACAGATACGCAGTATTTT.

This clonotype was found a few times. V and J are TRBV18 and TRBJ2-2; D uncertain. V was trimmed by 1 base and J by 5 bases, leaving 11 bases between them. This CDR3 is built from 15 residues. Germline assignment: CDR1 KGHSH and CDR2 LQKENI. CDR3 protein: CASSPLNSRTGELFF. The CDR3 DNA reads TGTGCCAGCTCACCACTTAACAGCCGGACCGGGGAGCTGTTTTTT.

This clonotype was observed a handful of times. The CDR3 DNA sequence: TGTGCCAGCAGCCGACATGGTGGGGGCTACGAGCAGTACTTC. It codes for CASSRHGGGYEQYF. J is TRBJ2-7 and V is TRBV5-6; either TRBD1 or TRBD2 may supply D (5 bases each). V lost 4 bases, J lost 3 bases, and 14 bases lay in between. The CDR3 totals 14 residues. The V gene's germline CDR1 is SGHDT and CDR2 YYEEEE.